These T cell receptor beta chains were read from a single sample in a study of molecular identifiers for immune sequencing clone quantification. Using its own MiXCR run on the PCR reads, TCRdb lists one record per CDR3 protein. The sample records about 500,000 distinct CDR3 sequences, about 20% being singletons. The sample comprised naive CD8+ T cells from blood, with Jurkat cell RNA spiked in. These receptors all come from a human donor in good health. Some libraries in this study had Jurkat cell RNA spiked in. The conserved cysteine and the conserved F or W are not part of the CDR3 here. A row's size may be missing; if present it is once, few, many or a size class.

clone_size j_call v_call cdr3_aa
- TRBJ1-5 TRBV19 ASSTGLQPQH
few TRBJ2-5 TRBV6-5 AAKDGRETQY
few TRBJ2-3 TRBV19 ASNSRATSTDTQY
- TRBJ1-4 TRBV4-1 ASSPVPGLNEKLF
many TRBJ2-3 TRBV28 ASSKLGQNGFENTDTQY
many TRBJ2-5 TRBV4-1 ASSQVTSGEETQY
few TRBJ1-5 TRBV11-2 ASSLGSVQPQH
few TRBJ1-6 TRBV30 AWSPTGFSPLH
- TRBJ1-1 TRBV4-1 ASSQVQPHTEAF
many TRBJ2-7 TRBV19 ASSMGKAGAAYEQY
few TRBJ2-7 TRBV7-2 ASSFWTGPAYEQY
many TRBJ1-5 TRBV21-1 ASSKSWGRSNQPQH
- TRBJ2-7 TRBV7-9 ASSFVGGTYEQY
few TRBJ2-7 TRBV20-1 SALKEGLSYEQY
many TRBJ1-1 TRBV29-1 SVLYLNTEAF
many TRBJ1-5 TRBV6-2/TRBV6-3 ASRSRGDGDQPQH
few TRBJ1-1 TRBV11-1 ASSGMGSRHPF
- TRBJ2-3 TRBV20-1 SASLPAGGSTDTQY
many TRBJ1-5 TRBV6-2/TRBV6-3 ASSPQGAVGQPQH
many TRBJ2-7 TRBV30 AWSDTYEQY
many TRBJ1-4 TRBV12-3/TRBV12-4 ASRGTGVGWEKLF
many TRBJ2-7 TRBV6-5 ASSYTLGLVNQEQY
- TRBJ2-1 TRBV18 ASSPTASGYNEQF
many TRBJ2-3 TRBV29-1 SVDPGQGVDTQY
many TRBJ1-5 TRBV20-1 SAEERGLGNQPQH
- TRBJ2-3 TRBV19 ASQDSHTQY
- TRBJ1-5 TRBV24-1 ATSESSPYSNQPQH
few TRBJ1-1 TRBV4-3 ASSQDSPANTEAF
few TRBJ1-6 TRBV4-1 ASSQTGLTNSPLH